A selection of T cell receptor beta chains follows, all from one sample in a study of blood T cell repertoires in COVID-19. The assay was immunoSEQ multiplex PCR, and TCRdb's table has in-frame clones only and misses some. The data contain tens of thousands of clones, 70% to 85% of them singletons. The sequenced sample consisted of peripheral blood. Receptors were obtained from a man aged 50 or older with acute or convalescent COVID-19. Both conserved end residues are part of each CDR3. D genes are given only for firm matches. Clone size is stated in some rows and not others, as once, few, many or a class when expanded.

J: TRBJ1-1; V: TRBV21-1; size: .; D: .; length: 14; CDR3: CASSNLLLNTEAFF; DNA: TGTGCCAGCAGCAACTTATTGTTGAACACTGAAGCTTTCTTT
J: TRBJ2-3; V: TRBV29-1; size: .; D: TRBD2; length: 15; CDR3: CSADSGSGFADTQYF; DNA: TGCAGCGCCGATAGCGGGAGTGGGTTTGCAGATACGCAGTATTTT
J: TRBJ2-7; V: TRBV7-2; size: few; D: .; length: 10; CDR3: CPLLRHEQYF; DNA: TGCCCCCTCCTACGTCACGAGCAGTACTTC
J: TRBJ2-2; V: TRBV6-5; size: .; D: .; length: 15; CDR3: CASGGAGGTAGELFF; DNA: TGTGCCAGCGGGGGGGCCGGGGGCACGGCCGGGGAGCTGTTTTTT
J: TRBJ2-3; V: TRBV28; size: .; D: TRBD2; length: 12; CDR3: CASSARLAASDF; DNA: TGTGCCAGCAGTGCACGACTAGCGGCTTCAGATTTT
J: TRBJ2-7; V: TRBV6-5; size: once; D: TRBD2; length: 15; CDR3: CASSIGLAGSYEQYF; DNA: TGTGCCAGCAGCATTGGACTAGCGGGCTCCTACGAGCAGTACTTC
J: TRBJ2-1; V: TRBV7-9; size: .; D: .; length: 17; CDR3: CASSPPLGRGSYNEQFF; DNA: TGTGCCAGCAGCCCACCCCTCGGCAGGGGCTCCTACAATGAGCAGTTCTTC
J: TRBJ1-5; V: TRBV24-1; size: once; D: .; length: 15; CDR3: CATSDSRIGNQPQHF; DNA: TGTGCCACCAGTGATAGCAGGATCGGAAATCAGCCCCAGCATTTT
J: TRBJ2-6; V: TRBV19; size: .; D: .; length: 14; CDR3: CASSSGSGANVLTF; DNA: TGTGCCAGCTCGTCGGGCTCTGGGGCCAACGTCCTGACTTTC
J: TRBJ1-2; V: TRBV30; size: .; D: .; length: 13; CDR3: CALLTASHYGYTF; DNA: TGTGCCTTGCTTACAGCTTCCCACTATGGCTACACCTTC
J: TRBJ2-7; V: TRBV6-1; size: .; D: .; length: 15; CDR3: CASSEGPGNPYEQYF; DNA: TGTGCCAGCAGTGAAGGGCCGGGGAACCCCTACGAGCAGTACTTC
J: TRBJ1-2; V: TRBV30; size: .; D: .; length: 14; CDR3: CAWAQTGQRGGYTF; DNA: TGTGCCTGGGCTCAGACAGGTCAGAGGGGAGGCTACACCTTC
J: TRBJ2-1; V: TRBV5-6; size: .; D: TRBD2; length: 16; CDR3: CASSLVGLAGVGEQFF; DNA: TGTGCCAGCAGCTTGGTCGGTCTAGCGGGAGTCGGTGAGCAGTTCTTC
J: TRBJ1-5; V: TRBV27; size: .; D: .; length: 13; CDR3: CASSLSGDQPQHF; DNA: TGTGCCAGCAGTTTATCAGGGGATCAGCCCCAGCATTTT
J: TRBJ2-6; V: TRBV4-1; size: .; D: TRBD2; length: 18; CDR3: CASSQTSGRAPGANVLTF; DNA: TGCGCCAGCAGCCAGACTAGCGGGAGGGCCCCTGGGGCCAACGTCCTGACTTTC
J: TRBJ1-2; V: TRBV5-1; size: .; D: TRBD1; length: 15; CDR3: CASSTTGQGAYGYTF; DNA: TGCGCCAGCAGCACCACGGGACAGGGGGCCTATGGCTACACCTTC
J: TRBJ2-1; V: TRBV29-1; size: .; D: TRBD2; length: 16; CDR3: CSVEETSGGYYNEQFF; DNA: TGCAGCGTTGAGGAGACTAGCGGGGGATACTACAATGAGCAGTTCTTC
J: TRBJ1-1; V: TRBV10-3; size: .; D: .; length: 13; CDR3: CAITGGENTEAFF; DNA: TGTGCCATCACTGGGGGGGAGAACACTGAAGCTTTCTTT
J: TRBJ1-2; V: TRBV5-1; size: .; D: .; length: 15; CDR3: CASSLMGAPSYGYTF; DNA: TGCGCCAGCAGCTTAATGGGGGCGCCAAGCTATGGCTACACCTTC
J: TRBJ1-1; V: TRBV28; size: .; D: .; length: 13; CDR3: CASRSGGVTEAFF; DNA: TGTGCCAGCAGGTCCGGGGGGGTCACTGAAGCTTTCTTT
J: TRBJ2-7; V: TRBV28; size: .; D: TRBD1; length: 15; CDR3: CASSLNRDSSYEQYF; DNA: TGTGCCAGCAGTTTGAACAGGGACAGTTCCTACGAGCAGTACTTC
J: TRBJ1-5; V: TRBV30; size: .; D: TRBD1; length: 13; CDR3: CAWGTGPGQPQHF; DNA: TGTGCCTGGGGGACAGGCCCTGGGCAGCCCCAGCATTTT
J: TRBJ1-5; V: TRBV29-1; size: .; D: .; length: 13; CDR3: CSVQGRDNQPQHF; DNA: TGCAGCGTACAAGGACGGGACAATCAGCCCCAGCATTTT
J: TRBJ2-3; V: TRBV28; size: .; D: .; length: 13; CDR3: CASSLAETDTQYF; DNA: TGTGCCAGCAGTTTGGCAGAAACAGATACGCAGTATTTT
J: TRBJ1-4; V: TRBV3-1/TRBV3-2; size: few; D: TRBD1; length: 16; CDR3: CASSQESGTGNEKLFF; DNA: TGTGCCAGCAGCCAAGAGTCCGGGACAGGGAATGAAAAACTGTTTTTT
J: TRBJ2-7; V: TRBV13; size: .; D: .; length: 13; CDR3: CASSPFTGSEQYF; DNA: TGTGCCAGCAGCCCGTTTACGGGAAGCGAGCAGTACTTC
J: TRBJ2-3; V: TRBV27; size: .; D: TRBD2; length: 16; CDR3: CASSSPRDYLVDTQYF; DNA: TGTGCCAGCAGTTCCCCCCGGGACTACCTCGTAGATACGCAGTATTTT
J: TRBJ2-1; V: TRBV7-9; size: .; D: .; length: 16; CDR3: CASSSRGQGSRNEQFF; DNA: TGTGCCAGCAGCTCCCGAGGCCAGGGTAGTAGGAATGAGCAGTTCTTC
J: TRBJ2-5; V: TRBV18; size: .; D: TRBD2; length: 14; CDR3: CASSPGRGQETQYF; DNA: TGTGCCAGCTCACCGGGGAGGGGCCAAGAGACCCAGTACTTC
J: TRBJ1-6; V: TRBV13; size: .; D: .; length: 15; CDR3: CASNNRGSYNSPLHF; DNA: TGTGCCAGCAACAATCGGGGGTCCTATAATTCACCCCTCCACTTT
J: TRBJ1-2; V: TRBV6-5; size: .; D: TRBD1; length: 14; CDR3: CAISNGGQGLGYTF; DNA: TGTGCCATATCCAACGGGGGACAGGGTCTTGGCTACACCTTC
J: TRBJ1-1; V: TRBV5-1; size: .; D: .; length: 14; CDR3: CASSPLQGNTEAFF; DNA: TGCGCCAGCAGCCCGCTACAGGGGAACACTGAAGCTTTCTTT
J: TRBJ2-6; V: TRBV27; size: once; D: .; length: 17; CDR3: CASSPTGSYSGANVLTF; DNA: TGTGCCAGCAGTCCGACAGGTAGCTACTCTGGGGCCAACGTCCTGACTTTC
J: TRBJ2-3; V: TRBV5-1; size: .; D: TRBD2; length: 16; CDR3: CASSPLIAGGADTQYF; DNA: TGCGCCAGCAGCCCCTTAATCGCGGGAGGGGCAGATACGCAGTATTTT
J: TRBJ2-4; V: TRBV29-1; size: .; D: .; length: 14; CDR3: CSVEWPGRRNIQYF; DNA: TGCAGCGTTGAATGGCCGGGGAGGAGGAACATTCAGTACTTC
J: TRBJ1-1; V: TRBV7-9; size: once; D: .; length: 11; CDR3: CASSLGQVAFF; DNA: TGTGCCAGCAGCTTAGGGCAGGTGGCTTTCTTT
J: TRBJ2-2; V: TRBV4-1; size: few; D: TRBD2; length: 18; CDR3: CASSQVGTSGANTGELFF; DNA: TGCGCCAGCAGCCAAGTCGGGACTAGCGGAGCGAACACCGGGGAGCTGTTTTTT
J: TRBJ2-5; V: TRBV5-4; size: .; D: TRBD2; length: 16; CDR3: CASSFLVGRGGETQYF; DNA: TGTGCCAGCAGCTTTCTAGTCGGCCGGGGGGGGGAGACCCAGTACTTC
J: TRBJ2-1; V: TRBV25-1; size: .; D: .; length: 15; CDR3: CASTSAGSSYNEQFF; DNA: TGTGCCAGCACAAGTGCGGGGAGCTCCTACAATGAGCAGTTCTTC
J: TRBJ2-1; V: TRBV29-1; size: few; D: .; length: 12; CDR3: CSVERGYNEQFF; DNA: TGCAGCGTTGAAAGGGGATACAATGAGCAGTTCTTC
J: TRBJ2-7; V: TRBV6-5; size: .; D: TRBD2; length: 16; CDR3: CASSYAGLAGAYEQYF; DNA: TGTGCCAGCAGTTACGCGGGACTAGCGGGTGCCTACGAGCAGTACTTC
J: TRBJ2-1; V: TRBV5-1; size: .; D: .; length: 15; CDR3: CASSSTGGTYNEQFF; DNA: TGCGCCAGCAGCTCCACCGGGGGTACCTACAATGAGCAGTTCTTC